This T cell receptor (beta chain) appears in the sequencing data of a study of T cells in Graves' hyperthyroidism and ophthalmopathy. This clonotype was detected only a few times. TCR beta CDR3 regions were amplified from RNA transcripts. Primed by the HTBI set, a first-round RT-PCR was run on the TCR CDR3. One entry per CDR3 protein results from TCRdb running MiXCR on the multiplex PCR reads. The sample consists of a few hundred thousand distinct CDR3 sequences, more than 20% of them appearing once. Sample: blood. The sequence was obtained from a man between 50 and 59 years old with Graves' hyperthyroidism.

CDR3 loop: CASRKASGTGVQETQYF. The CDR3 DNA reads TGTGCCAGCAGAAAAGCTTCCGGGACAGGGGTCCAAGAGACCCAGTACTTC. The chain employs TRBV11-2 and TRBJ2-5; TRBD1 matches 10 bases. Germline V gives CDR1 SGHAT, CDR2 FQNNGV. The trim removed 6 bases at V and 1 base at J, leaving 11 bases unmatched. The CDR3 consists of 17 residues.